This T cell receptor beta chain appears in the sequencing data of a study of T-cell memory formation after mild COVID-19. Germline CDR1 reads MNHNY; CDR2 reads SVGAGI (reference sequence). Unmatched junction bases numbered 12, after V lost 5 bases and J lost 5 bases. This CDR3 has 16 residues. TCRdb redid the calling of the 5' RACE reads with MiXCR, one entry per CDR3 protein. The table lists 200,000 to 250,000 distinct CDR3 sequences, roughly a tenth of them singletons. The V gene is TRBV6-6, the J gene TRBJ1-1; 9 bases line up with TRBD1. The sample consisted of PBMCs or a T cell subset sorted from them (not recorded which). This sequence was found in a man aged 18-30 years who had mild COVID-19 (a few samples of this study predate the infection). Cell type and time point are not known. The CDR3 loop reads CASSLPPQGALTEAFF. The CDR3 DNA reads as TGTGCCAGCAGTCTACCACCACAGGGGGCTTTGACTGAAGCTTTCTTT.